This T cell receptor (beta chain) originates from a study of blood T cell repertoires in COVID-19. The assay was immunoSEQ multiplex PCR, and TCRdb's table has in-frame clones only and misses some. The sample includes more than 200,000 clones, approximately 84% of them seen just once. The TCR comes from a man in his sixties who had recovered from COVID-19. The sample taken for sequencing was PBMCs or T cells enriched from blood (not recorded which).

The DNA of the CDR3 is TGTGCCAGCAGCTTGGAGCAGGGGCCGATCTCTGGAAACACCATATATTTT. Translated, it gives CASSLEQGPISGNTIYF. J is TRBJ1-3 and V is TRBV5-8, with D possibly TRBD1 on 6 matching bases. Per the germline V gene, CDR1 is SGHTS and CDR2 is YDEGEE. The CDR3 length is 17 residues. V was trimmed by 0 bases and J by 0 bases, leaving 13 bases between them. The full variable domain, in which reference TRBV5-8 and TRBJ1-3 provide the parts outside the CDR3, is EAGVTQSPTHLIKTRGQQATLRCSPISGHTSVYWYQQALGLGLQFLLWYDEGEERNRGNFPPRFSGRQFPNYSSELNVNALELEDSALYLCASSLEQGPISGNTIYFGEGSWLTVV.